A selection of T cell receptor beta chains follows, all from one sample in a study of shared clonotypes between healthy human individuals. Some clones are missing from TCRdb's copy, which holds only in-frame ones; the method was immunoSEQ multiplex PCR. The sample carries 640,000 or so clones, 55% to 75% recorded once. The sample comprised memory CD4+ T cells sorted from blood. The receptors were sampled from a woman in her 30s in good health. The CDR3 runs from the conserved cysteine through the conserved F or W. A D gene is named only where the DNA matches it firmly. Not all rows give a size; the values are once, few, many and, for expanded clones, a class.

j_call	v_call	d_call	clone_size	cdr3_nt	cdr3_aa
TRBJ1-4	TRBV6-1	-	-	TGTGCCAGCAGTGATAGCTCCCGGGGGTATGAAAAACTGTTTTTT	CASSDSSRGYEKLFF
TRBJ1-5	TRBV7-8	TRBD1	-	TGTGCCAGCAGCCCACACCGGGACAGAAGTCAGCCCCAGCATTTT	CASSPHRDRSQPQHF
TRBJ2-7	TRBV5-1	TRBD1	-	TGCGCCAGCAGTCCCGGGACAGGGGGCGCCGAGCAGTACTTC	CASSPGTGGAEQYF
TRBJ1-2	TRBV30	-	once	TGTGCCTGGAGTGTACATCACAGGGCAGGAGGCTACACCTTC	CAWSVHHRAGGYTF
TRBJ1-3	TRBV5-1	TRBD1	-	TGCGCCAGCAGCTTGGGGACAGGGACCGTGACCATATATTTT	CASSLGTGTVTIYF
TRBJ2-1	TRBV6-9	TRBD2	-	TGTGCCAGCAGTCTACGCGGCGGGAGATGGGAGCAGTCCTACAATGAGCAGTTCTTC	CASSLRGGRWEQSYNEQFF
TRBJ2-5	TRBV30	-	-	TGTGCCTGGAGTGTAAATTGGGAGACCCAGTACTTC	CAWSVNWETQYF
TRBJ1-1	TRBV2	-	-	TGTGCCAGCACCCCGACAGACATGAACACTGAAGCTTTCTTT	CASTPTDMNTEAFF
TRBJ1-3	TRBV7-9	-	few	TGTGCCAGGTCAACACAACGCAATTTT	CARSTQRNF
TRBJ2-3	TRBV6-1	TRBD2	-	TGTGCCAGCAATTTGGGGGAGGGATGGGCAGATACGCAGTATTTT	CASNLGEGWADTQYF
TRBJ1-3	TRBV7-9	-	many	TGTGCCAGCAGCACTTCACAGGGTCACGGAAACACCATATATTTT	CASSTSQGHGNTIYF
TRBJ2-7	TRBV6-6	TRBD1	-	TGTGCCAGCAGTTACACAAGGACAGGGGGGTACGAGCAGTACTTC	CASSYTRTGGYEQYF
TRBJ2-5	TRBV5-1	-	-	TGCGCCAGCAGCCCAACAGGACTCTCACAGGAGACCCAGTACTTC	CASSPTGLSQETQYF
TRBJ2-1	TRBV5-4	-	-	TGTGCCAGCAGTCATGTGGGGACCGCGGGTGCCAATGAGCAGTTCTTC	CASSHVGTAGANEQFF
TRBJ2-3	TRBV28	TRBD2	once	TGTGCCAGCAGTTTATACCCCGGGGAGCGGGAGGCCAGCACAGATACGCAGTATTTT	CASSLYPGEREASTDTQYF
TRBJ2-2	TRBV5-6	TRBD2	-	TGTGCCAGCAGTCCTGGACGCCAACTAGCGGGATCGAACACCGGGGAGCTGTTTTTT	CASSPGRQLAGSNTGELFF
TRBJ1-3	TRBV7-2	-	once	TGTGCCAGCAGCCCGCCTTGGGGGGCGGGACGCTCTGGAAACACCATATATTTT	CASSPPWGAGRSGNTIYF
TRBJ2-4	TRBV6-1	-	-	TGTGCCAGTGACACGGCTGGGTCCAAAAACATTCAGTACTTC	CASDTAGSKNIQYF
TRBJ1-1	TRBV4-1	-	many	TGCGCCAGCAGCCAAGCCGGAGGGAACCGGGGGCCTGAAGCTTTCTTT	CASSQAGGNRGPEAFF
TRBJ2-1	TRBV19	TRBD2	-	TGTGCCAGTAGTATAGTTGGACTAGCGGATCAGAATGAGCAGTTCTTC	CASSIVGLADQNEQFF
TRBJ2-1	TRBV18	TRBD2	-	TGTGCCAGCTCCTCTGACAGCGGGATAATGAATGAGCAGTTCTTC	CASSSDSGIMNEQFF
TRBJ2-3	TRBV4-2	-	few	TGTGCCAGCAGCCAAGAACAGGGGGGGGGAGATACGCAGTATTTT	CASSQEQGGGDTQYF
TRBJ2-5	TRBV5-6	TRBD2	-	TGTGCCAGCAGCATCGCTCGACTAGCGGGCTGGGGAGAGACCCAGTACTTC	CASSIARLAGWGETQYF
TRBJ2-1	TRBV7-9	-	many	TGTGCCAGCAGCTTAAGCGGCCCTTACAATGAGCAGTTCTTC	CASSLSGPYNEQFF
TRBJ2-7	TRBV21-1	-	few	TGTGCCAGCAGGGGCGGAGGGCCCAGGGACCAATACGAGCAGTACTTC	CASRGGGPRDQYEQYF
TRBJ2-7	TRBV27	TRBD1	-	TGTGCCAGCAGAACTCCGGGACAGGCCTACGAGCAGTACTTC	CASRTPGQAYEQYF
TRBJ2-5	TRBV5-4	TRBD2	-	TGTGCCAGCAGCACCGCTAGCGGGCAAGAGACCCAGTACTTC	CASSTASGQETQYF
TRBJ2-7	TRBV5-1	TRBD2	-	TGCGCCAGCAGCTTGGCCGGGCTAGCGGGACCTTACGAGCAGTACTTC	CASSLAGLAGPYEQYF
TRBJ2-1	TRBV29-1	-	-	TGCAGCGTTGAAGATCGGGTCAGGGGTTTCAGCAATGAGCAGTTCTTC	CSVEDRVRGFSNEQFF
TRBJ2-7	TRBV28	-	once	TGTGCCAGCAGTTCCCCCCCCAGCTCCTACGAGCAGTACTTC	CASSSPPSSYEQYF
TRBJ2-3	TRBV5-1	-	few	TGCGCCAGCAGCTTGGAGTTCAGGGAGGCAGATACGCAGTATTTT	CASSLEFREADTQYF
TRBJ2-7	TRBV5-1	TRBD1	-	TGCGCCAGCAGCCCGGGACAGGCAGCGCTGTCCTACGAGCAGTACTTC	CASSPGQAALSYEQYF
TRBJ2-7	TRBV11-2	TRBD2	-	TGTGCCAGCAGATCCCCCGGGAGGACTAGAACCTACGAGCAGTACTTC	CASRSPGRTRTYEQYF
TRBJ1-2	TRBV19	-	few	TGTGCCAGTAGTTGGGTCTCCAAACAGTATGGCTACACCTTC	CASSWVSKQYGYTF
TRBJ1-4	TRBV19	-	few	TGTGCCAGTAGTATAGCGGACAGAGGTAATGAAAAACTGTTTTTT	CASSIADRGNEKLFF
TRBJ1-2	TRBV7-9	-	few	TGTGCCAGCAGCTTAATTTCAGGGGGCTACACCTTC	CASSLISGGYTF
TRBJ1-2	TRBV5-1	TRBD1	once	TGCGCCAGCAGCCTACCTACGGGACAGCCTTCTGCCACCTTC	CASSLPTGQPSATF
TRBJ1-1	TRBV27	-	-	TGTGCCAGCAGTTTGCGCCTAACAGGGATGACTACTGAAGCTTTCTTT	CASSLRLTGMTTEAFF
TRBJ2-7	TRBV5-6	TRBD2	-	TGTGCCAGCAGCTCTAGCGGGAGCGTAGGCCCCTACGAGCAGTACTTC	CASSSSGSVGPYEQYF
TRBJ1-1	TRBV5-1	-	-	TGCGCCTCAGCCACGGGACAACCCGGGGGGAACACTGAAGCTTTCTTT	CASATGQPGGNTEAFF
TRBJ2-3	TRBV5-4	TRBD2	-	TGTGCCAGCAGCTTGGCGCTAGCGGCCACAGATACGCAGTATTTT	CASSLALAATDTQYF
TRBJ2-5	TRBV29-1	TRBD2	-	TGCAGCGTTCGGACTAGCGGGAGTGGGGAGACCCAGTACTTC	CSVRTSGSGETQYF
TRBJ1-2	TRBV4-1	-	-	TGCGCCAGCAGCCAAGCGACAGTTAACTATGGCTACACCTTC	CASSQATVNYGYTF
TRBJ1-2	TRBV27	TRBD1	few	TGTGCCAGCAGGAGACAGGGGGCCCTCTATGGCTACACCTTC	CASRRQGALYGYTF
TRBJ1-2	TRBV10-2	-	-	TGCGCCAGCAGTGAGAGGGTTCAGGGGAATGGCTACACCTTC	CASSERVQGNGYTF